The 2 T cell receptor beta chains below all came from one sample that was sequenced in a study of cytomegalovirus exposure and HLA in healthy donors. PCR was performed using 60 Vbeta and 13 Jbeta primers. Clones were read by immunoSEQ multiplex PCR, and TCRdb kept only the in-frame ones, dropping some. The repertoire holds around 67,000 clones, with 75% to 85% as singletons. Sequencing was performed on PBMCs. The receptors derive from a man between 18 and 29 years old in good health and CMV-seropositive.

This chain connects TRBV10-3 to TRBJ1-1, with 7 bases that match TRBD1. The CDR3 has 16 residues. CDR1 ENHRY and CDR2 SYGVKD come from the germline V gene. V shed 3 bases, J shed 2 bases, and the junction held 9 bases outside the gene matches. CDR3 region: CAISENRRDSNTEAFF. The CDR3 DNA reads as TGTGCCATCAGTGAAAACCGTCGGGACAGCAACACTGAAGCTTTCTTT.

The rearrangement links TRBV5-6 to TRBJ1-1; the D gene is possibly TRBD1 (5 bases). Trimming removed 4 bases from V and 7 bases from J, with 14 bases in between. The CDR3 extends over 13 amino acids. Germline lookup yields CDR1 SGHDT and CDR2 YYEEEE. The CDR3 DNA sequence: TGTGCCAGCAGCAGGGGACTGAGGAGTGAAGCTTTCTTT. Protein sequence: CASSRGLRSEAFF. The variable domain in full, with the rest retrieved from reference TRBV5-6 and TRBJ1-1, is DAGVTQSPTHLIKTRGQQVTLRCSPKSGHDTVSWYQQALGQGPQFIFQYYEEEERQRGNFPDRFSGHQFPNYSSELNVNALLLGDSALYLCASSRGLRSEAFFGQGTRLTVV.